This T cell receptor beta chain stems from a study of blood T cell repertoires in COVID-19 (TCRdb year 2020). Looking at the study overall: Samples covering the acute and convalescent phases of COVID-19 were provided by collaborators in the United States, Italy and Spain. The dataset comprised deeply sampled blood TCRbeta repertoires from subjects exposed to, actively infected with, or recovered from COVID-19. Where available, HLA class I and class II types were taken from metadata supplied by the sample provider and were not determined by assay-based typing. The material from the prospective study consisted of cDNA or gDNA derived from T cells, B-cell-depleted T cells, or PBMCs. The samples were drawn from two sources: the first 160 participants of the ongoing ImmuneRACE study, and 1,200 or so subjects contributed by 6 global collaborators. Sample metadata almost always included a de-identified subject ID, COVID-19 status, age in years and sex. The repertoires were released in a freely available public database meant as a resource for research on the immune response to SARS-CoV-2. Study-wide findings and limitations: The amount of clinical and demographic metadata varied by source and participant and was provided uncurated.

The junction shows trimming of 6 bases on V and 6 bases on J, and the gene matches do not reach 10 bases of it. Measured from the cysteine to the phenylalanine, the CDR3 is 15 residues long. Of the read, only the CDR3 DNA is kept; its 45 bases are in frame from base 1. Taken from the germline V gene, the CDR1 and CDR2 loops are KGHSH and LQKENI. TCRbeta CDR3 regions were amplified from genomic DNA by means of the immunoSEQ Assay, a bias-controlled multiplex PCR. Per the authors' processing: The number of nucleated cells in each sample was estimated by amplification of reference gene primers within the assay. To quantify the absolute abundance of each unique TCRbeta CDR3 rearrangement, sequence reads were collapsed and filtered. For each sample, productive Simpson clonality was calculated as the square root of Simpson's diversity index across productive rearrangements. Sourced from immuneACCESS, this table was stored by TCRdb with only in-frame sequences that have V and J called. A share of the clones is absent; for the studies checked, an unresolved V gene accounts for under half, and the remainder has no known explanation. The V and J calls and clone size come from that table; D and trimming were worked out from the DNA. The sample includes over 250,000 clones, with 86% observed a single time. Approximately 14% of the sample is held by the ten biggest clonotypes.

For this clone: Its recognized antigen is unknown. There are no base qualities to consult, and no much larger clone falls within one base.

At one collaborating source in Seattle, patients were enrolled during active infection and were followed longitudinally through the course of disease. Each collaborating institution followed its own protocols to collect whole blood in K2EDTA tubes. For TCRbeta analysis, collaborators shipped samples in one of three forms: frozen whole blood, isolated PBMCs, or DNA extracted from either of those sample types. The TCR was taken from a woman in her 70s with COVID-19, enrolled during active disease. Recombination joined TRBV18 with TRBJ2-7; the central 11 bases match TRBD1. Specimen: peripheral blood. The DNA reads TGTGCCAGCTCCCCTATGCGGACAGGGGGCGGCGAGCAGTACTTC. Translated, this gives CASSPMRTGGGEQYF.